This is a list of T cell receptor beta chains from one sample in a study of cytomegalovirus exposure and HLA in healthy donors. Method: immunoSEQ multiplex PCR; TCRdb's copy keeps in-frame clones and lacks some. The sample lists some 150,000 clones, nearly 80% occurring once. Sequenced material: PBMCs. Every receptor here comes from a man in his forties in good health and CMV-seropositive. CDR3s include the opening cysteine and the closing phenylalanine or tryptophan. Fields, in order: V gene, CDR3 protein.

V: TRBV7-3
CDR3: CASSAYRAGVYNEQFF

V: TRBV28
CDR3: CASSGYGTVNTEAFF

V: TRBV25-1
CDR3: CASSDNRDSGGNEQFF

V: TRBV2
CDR3: CASRLEYTDTQYF

V: TRBV10-1
CDR3: CASSRDRDYEQYF

V: TRBV7-9
CDR3: CSSSLDQGGSEAFF

V: TRBV10-3
CDR3: CAIPSGSHEQYF

V: TRBV9
CDR3: CASSPQPRGGSYEQYF

V: TRBV2
CDR3: CATAAGVGGNEQFF

V: TRBV11-2
CDR3: CASSFGGYENTIYF

V: TRBV29-1
CDR3: CSSLGQGTDTQYF

V: TRBV28
CDR3: CASNELAGLRFF

V: TRBV28
CDR3: CASSLGVTGWDGYTF

V: TRBV11-2
CDR3: CASSYAGGENTGELFF

V: TRBV20-1
CDR3: CSASDRGEAFF

V: TRBV6-5
CDR3: CASSRRFGISYEQYF

V: TRBV4-1
CDR3: CASSQRGRPSTNEKLFF

V: TRBV30
CDR3: CAWSRSGTNYGYTF

V: TRBV7-9
CDR3: CASSLTAGGGYNEQFF

V: TRBV5-4
CDR3: CASSRDRASILGTEAFF

V: TRBV5-1
CDR3: CASSLLSQGDEQYF

V: TRBV7-8
CDR3: CASSNEGVQFF

V: TRBV7-9
CDR3: CASSSGVAGLSYEQYF

V: TRBV4-1
CDR3: CASSQVLATNEKLFF

V: TRBV7-3
CDR3: CASSSTSGYNEQFF

V: TRBV5-1
CDR3: CASSYSGETQYF

V: TRBV5-4
CDR3: CASSPTSGSVNEQFF

V: TRBV6-1
CDR3: CASSEAAVYVQPQHF

V: TRBV19
CDR3: CASSIEGDSPLHF

V: TRBV7-8
CDR3: CASNPNPGTSGNEQYF

V: TRBV5-1
CDR3: CASSLVGGAGGRETQYF

V: TRBV2
CDR3: CASREQLGSDEQYF

V: TRBV28
CDR3: CASSPDSFSYNEQFF

V: TRBV7-3
CDR3: CASSLMGQMSTDTQYF

V: TRBV29-1
CDR3: CSVESPTGAEQYF

V: TRBV7-9
CDR3: CASSVSGRASDTQYF

V: TRBV9
CDR3: CASGTSGINTQYF

V: TRBV7-2
CDR3: CASSLGQGWSNEQFF